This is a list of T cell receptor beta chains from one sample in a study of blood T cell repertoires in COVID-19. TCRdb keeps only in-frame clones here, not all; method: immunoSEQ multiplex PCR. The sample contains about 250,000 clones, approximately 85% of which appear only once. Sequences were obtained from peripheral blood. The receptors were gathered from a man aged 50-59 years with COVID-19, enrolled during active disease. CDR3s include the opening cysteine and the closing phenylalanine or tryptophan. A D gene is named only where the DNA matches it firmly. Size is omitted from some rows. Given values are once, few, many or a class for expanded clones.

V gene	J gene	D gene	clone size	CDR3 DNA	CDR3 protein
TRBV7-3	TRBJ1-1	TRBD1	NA	TGTGCCAGCAGCTGGGCCGGGACAGGGAACACTGAAGCTTTCTTT	CASSWAGTGNTEAFF
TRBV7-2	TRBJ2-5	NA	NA	TGTGCCAGCAGCTTAGTTATGTCAGTAGAGACCCAGTACTTC	CASSLVMSVETQYF
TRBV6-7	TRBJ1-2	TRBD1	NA	TGTGCCAGCAGCAACCCGGGACAGGGGGAGACTAACTATGGCTACACCTTC	CASSNPGQGETNYGYTF
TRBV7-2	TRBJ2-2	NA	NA	TGTGCCAGCAGCAGGGACACCCGGGTAACCGGGGAGCTGTTTTTT	CASSRDTRVTGELFF
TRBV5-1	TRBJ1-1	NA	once	TGCGCCAGCAGCTTGGTCGGAGGGAGAGGGCGGAACACTGAAGCTTTCTTT	CASSLVGGRGRNTEAFF
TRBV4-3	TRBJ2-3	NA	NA	TGCGCCAGCAGCCAAGGTCGCTACACAGATACGCAGTATTTT	CASSQGRYTDTQYF
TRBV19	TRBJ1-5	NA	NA	TGTGCCAGTAGTATTGGGGGGGGAAGTCAGCCCCAGCATTTT	CASSIGGGSQPQHF
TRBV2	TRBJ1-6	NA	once	TGTGCCAGCAGTCTGGACAGATCTCGCAATTCACCCCTCCACTTT	CASSLDRSRNSPLHF
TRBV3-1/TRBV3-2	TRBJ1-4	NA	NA	TGTGCCAGCAGCCACTTCGAAAAACTGTTTTTT	CASSHFEKLFF
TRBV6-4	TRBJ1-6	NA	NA	TGTGCCAGCAGTGACTCGATGCAGGGAAGTTCACCCCTCCACTTT	CASSDSMQGSSPLHF
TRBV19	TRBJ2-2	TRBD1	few	TGTGCCAGTAGTACCCTGAGGACAGGGAACACCGGGGAGCTGTTTTTT	CASSTLRTGNTGELFF
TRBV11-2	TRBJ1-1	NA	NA	TGTGCCAGCAGCCCGGGGGGACGGGTCGTCGCTTTCTTT	CASSPGGRVVAFF
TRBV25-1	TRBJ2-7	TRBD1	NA	TGTGCCAGCAGTGAACCCGGGACAGGGGGAACCTACGAGCAGTACTTC	CASSEPGTGGTYEQYF
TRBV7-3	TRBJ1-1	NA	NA	TGTGCCAGCAGCCTTCTGACAGGAGTCGAAGGTGAAGCTTTCTTT	CASSLLTGVEGEAFF
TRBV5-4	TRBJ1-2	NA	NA	TGTGCCAGCAGCCCTGGTTCTGGGGCAAATAACTATGGCTACACCTTC	CASSPGSGANNYGYTF
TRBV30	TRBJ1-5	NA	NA	TGTGCCTGGAGGCAGGGAGGGGCGGGTCAGCCCCAGCATTTT	CAWRQGGAGQPQHF
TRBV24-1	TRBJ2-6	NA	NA	TGTGCCACCAGTGATGGGAGCTCTGGGGCCAACGTCCTGACTTTC	CATSDGSSGANVLTF
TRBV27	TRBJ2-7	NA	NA	TGTGCCAGCAGTCACCGACAGCTTTCCTACGAGCAGTACTTC	CASSHRQLSYEQYF
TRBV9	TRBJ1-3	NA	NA	TGTGCCAGCAGCGTAGGAGAGGTCCGCTCTGGAAACACCATATATTTT	CASSVGEVRSGNTIYF
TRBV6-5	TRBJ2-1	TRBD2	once	TGTGCCAGCAGACCTAGCGGGGGGGCGGCGAATGAGCAGTTCTTC	CASRPSGGAANEQFF
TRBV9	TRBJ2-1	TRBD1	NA	TGTGCCAGCAGTCGACAGGGGGATGAGCAGTTCTTC	CASSRQGDEQFF
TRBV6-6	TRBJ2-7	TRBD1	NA	TGTGCCAGCAGGCTGACAGGGCCCTCCTACGAGCAGTACTTC	CASRLTGPSYEQYF
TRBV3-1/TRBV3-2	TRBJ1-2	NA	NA	TGTGCCAGCAGCCAAGCGGCAGGGGAACATGGCTACACCTTC	CASSQAAGEHGYTF
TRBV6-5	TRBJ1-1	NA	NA	TGTGCCAGCAGTAGGCCGGGGGGGGGCACTGAAGCTTTCTTT	CASSRPGGGTEAFF
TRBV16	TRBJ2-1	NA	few	TGTGCCAGCAGACCAGGACTGAGCTCCTACAATGAGCAGTTCTTC	CASRPGLSSYNEQFF
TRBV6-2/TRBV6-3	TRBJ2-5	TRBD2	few	TGTGCCAGCAGTTCCACCTCCATACGGGGGGGGCAGTACTTC	CASSSTSIRGGQYF
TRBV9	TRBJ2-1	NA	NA	TGTGCCAGCAGCCCACCGTCCGGCGGACACGGTATTCCTGGGCAGTTCTTC	CASSPPSGGHGIPGQFF
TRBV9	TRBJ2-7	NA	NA	TGTGCCAGCAGCGTAGGAAGCCGGGGGGCCTCCTACGAGCAGTACTTC	CASSVGSRGASYEQYF
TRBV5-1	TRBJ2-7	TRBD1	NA	TGCGCCAGCGGAATCCGGACAGGGGTTGGTAAGCAGTACTTC	CASGIRTGVGKQYF
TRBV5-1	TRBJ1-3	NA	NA	TGCGCCAGCAGCTTGCAGGGGGGAAACACCATATATTTT	CASSLQGGNTIYF
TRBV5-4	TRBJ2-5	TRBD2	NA	TGTGCCAGCAGCTTCGGACTAGCGGGGAAGGGAGAGACCCAGTACTTC	CASSFGLAGKGETQYF
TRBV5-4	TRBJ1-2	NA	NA	TGTGCCAGCAGCACCAAAGAGGGGGAACTGGGCTACACCTTC	CASSTKEGELGYTF
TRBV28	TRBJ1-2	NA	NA	TGTGCCAGCAGGACCCCTGGTACGGGGAACTATGGCTACACCTTC	CASRTPGTGNYGYTF
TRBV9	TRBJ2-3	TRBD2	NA	TGTGCCAGCAGCGTAGCGACTAGCGGGGGGAGACCAGATACGCAGTATTTT	CASSVATSGGRPDTQYF